Sequencing of this T cell receptor (beta chain) was carried out in a study of long-term antiretroviral therapy in people with HIV. Background on the study: The oldest specimens predate the 2015 immediate-ART recommendation by about a decade.

The CDR3 extends over 15 amino acids. Trimming left V 4 bases short and J 10 bases short, with 20 bases between. The germline V gene encodes CDR1 MNHEY and CDR2 SMNVEV (reference sequence). Every specimen provided about 0.9-11 million cryopreserved PBMC before DNA extraction took place. Assay version v3.0 of immunoSEQ was used, and it was run at survey level. Assay: immunoSEQ multiplex PCR; the TCRdb copy retains only in-frame clones and omits some. Among 25,000 to 30,000 clones listed, over 80% were seen once. This sample comprised unsorted PBMCs, obtained 2.7 to 2.9 years after starting antiretroviral therapy. The sequence was collected from a young man with HIV. The J gene is TRBJ2-1, the V gene TRBV27; D might be TRBD2 (7 bases). CDR3 in DNA: TGTGCCAGCAGTTCGGACTTCATTGGGGGGGGCGAGCAGTTCTTC. Translation gives CASSSDFIGGGEQFF.